Listed below are T cell receptor beta chains from one sample, sequenced in a study of T cells expressing NK-cell markers. After re-calling the 5' RACE reads, TCRdb lists one entry per CDR3 protein, DNA absent. The listing contains hundreds of thousands of distinct CDR3 sequences. The source material was blood T cells: a sorted CD56 or NKG2C T cell subset, CD4+ or CD8+ T cells, or bulk PBMC T cells (not recorded which). The receptors derive from a woman aged 18 to 75 in good health. The CDR3 runs from the conserved cysteine through the conserved F or W. The order of the fields is J gene, V gene, CDR3 protein.

J gene: TRBJ2-3
V gene: TRBV5-1
CDR3 protein: CASSYGDRTSTDTQYF

J gene: TRBJ1-4
V gene: TRBV7-9
CDR3 protein: CASSSQQGPELFF

J gene: TRBJ1-3
V gene: TRBV20-1
CDR3 protein: CSVSISSGNTIYF

J gene: TRBJ2-3
V gene: TRBV20-1
CDR3 protein: CSGGQGAADTQYF

J gene: TRBJ2-3
V gene: TRBV29-1
CDR3 protein: CSAGGGRGADTQYF

J gene: TRBJ1-1
V gene: TRBV28
CDR3 protein: CASSYGGTGNTEAFF

J gene: TRBJ1-6
V gene: TRBV7-9
CDR3 protein: CASSLEAAHNSPLHF

J gene: TRBJ1-1
V gene: TRBV12-3/TRBV12-4
CDR3 protein: CASSFLAAEAFF

J gene: TRBJ2-5
V gene: TRBV29-1
CDR3 protein: CSVEEDRLRETQYF

J gene: TRBJ2-2
V gene: TRBV13
CDR3 protein: CASSPSLGELFF

J gene: TRBJ1-1
V gene: TRBV10-2
CDR3 protein: CASSQTGTNTEAFF

J gene: TRBJ1-2
V gene: TRBV20-1
CDR3 protein: CSVRAQGAIDGYTF

J gene: TRBJ1-1
V gene: TRBV7-2
CDR3 protein: CASSLSRGMNTEAFF

J gene: TRBJ1-5
V gene: TRBV5-6
CDR3 protein: CASSPGQIQPQHF

J gene: TRBJ2-1
V gene: TRBV5-1
CDR3 protein: CASSTMAGTSGSNEQFF

J gene: TRBJ1-1
V gene: TRBV18
CDR3 protein: CASSPRVGRSGTEAFF